Following are 29 T cell receptor beta chains from one sample sequenced in a study of blood T cell repertoires in COVID-19 (dated by TCRdb to the early 2020s). Receptors were amplified or captured by the immunoSEQ multiplex PCR assay. Not all clones reach the TCRdb copy of this immuneACCESS table, which keeps in-frame sequences only. Checked studies attribute under half of the gap to unresolved V genes and leave the rest unexplained. The sample includes 100,000 to 150,000 clones, with 88% observed a single time. The ten largest clones add up to over 1.5% of the sample. Material for sequencing was peripheral blood. These receptor sequences come from a human donor in a cohort sampled during active COVID-19.

The chain carries TRBV12-3 or TRBV12-4 and TRBJ2-7, with a tentative D call TRBD2 (5 bases). V was trimmed by 6 bases and J by 5 bases, leaving 11 bases between them. CDR3 length: 12 amino acids. The CDR3 DNA follows: TGTGCCAGCAGCCCTCGACTACACGAGCAGTACTTC. The encoded protein is CASSPRLHEQYF.

V gene TRBV19 combines with J gene TRBJ2-2, with no clear D. The V gene's germline CDR1 is LNHDA and CDR2 SQIVND (reference sequence). V shed 0 bases and J shed 4 bases, with 12 bases lying between them. The CDR3 length is 16 residues. CDR3 region: CASSIDSAFITGELFF. CDR3 sequence (DNA): TGTGCCAGTAGTATAGACAGCGCCTTTATCACCGGGGAGCTGTTTTTT.

This clone was recorded a few times. This sequence joins TRBV10-1 and TRBJ2-7; D not resolved. With 0 bases removed from V and 1 base from J, the gap between germline ends came to 7 bases. The CDR3 sequence is 14 residues long. Germline V gives CDR1 WNHNN, CDR2 SYGVQD (reference sequence). DNA of the CDR3: TGCGCCAGCAGTGAGTCGGGCAGATCCTACGAGCAGTACTTC. Translation gives CASSESGRSYEQYF.

This chain joins TRBV7-2 and TRBJ2-1, with D tentatively TRBD2 (5 bases). Trimming shortened V by 4 bases and J by 8 bases, and 15 bases separated the two germline ends. Looked up from germline, CDR1 is SGHTA and CDR2 is FQGNSA. This CDR3 spans 14 amino acids. The CDR3 is CASSSTGLFYEQFF. The CDR3, as DNA: TGTGCCAGCAGCTCAACTGGACTTTTCTATGAGCAGTTCTTC.

J is TRBJ2-3 and V is TRBV6-5, with TRBD2 matching 10 bases. The V gene end was trimmed by 9 bases and the J gene end by 1 base; junction bases not matched to a gene: 7. In germline, CDR1 is MNHEY, CDR2 SVGAGI. The CDR3 has 15 amino acids. The CDR3 DNA follows: TGTGCCAGTGAGCTAGCGGGGGCCCGCACAGATACGCAGTATTTT. It codes for CASELAGARTDTQYF.

In this sample, this clone turned up many times. The chain recombines TRBV11-2 with TRBJ2-7; 9 bases are shared with TRBD1. CDR3 length: 15 amino acids. Germline assignment: CDR1 SGHAT and CDR2 FQNNGV. After removal of 6 bases from V and 7 bases from J, the junction contained 13 bases not matched to a gene. The CDR3 nucleotides are TGTGCCAGCAGAGACACCGGGACAGGGCGTCGGGAGCAGTACTTC. Protein: CASRDTGTGRREQYF.

This chain joins TRBV14 and TRBJ1-2; D remains ambiguous. Germline V gives CDR1 SGHDN, CDR2 FVKESK. This CDR3 contains 16 residues. V was shortened by 3 bases and J by 9 bases, with 23 bases between the two germline ends. The CDR3 DNA sequence: TGTGCCAGCAGCCAGGGCTGGTCTGGGGAGTTGAGTAGCTACACCTTC. Its translation is CASSQGWSGELSSYTF.

The rearrangement uses TRBV30 and TRBJ2-3; maybe TRBD1 (6 bases). This CDR3 comprises 14 residues. Per the germline V gene, CDR1 is GTSNPN and CDR2 is SVGIG (reference sequence). The V end lost 3 bases, the J end lost 4 bases, and 14 bases lay between the germline ends. The CDR3: CAWRDSTKPDTQYF. Here the CDR3 DNA reads TGTGCCTGGAGGGACAGCACAAAACCAGATACGCAGTATTTT.

The chain has TRBV2 and TRBJ1-2, with D possibly TRBD1 on 6 matching bases. Looked up from germline, CDR1 is SNHLY and CDR2 is FYNNEI. V was shortened by 6 bases and J by 3 bases, with 11 bases between the two germline ends. This CDR3 is 13 amino acids long. The CDR3 spells CASRDSPYYGYTF. The CDR3 coding sequence is TGTGCCAGCAGGGACAGTCCTTACTATGGCTACACCTTC.

To note about this clone: Other DNA sequences in the same sample also yield this CDR3. The V gene is TRBV7-9, the J gene TRBJ2-5, with D perhaps TRBD2 (6 bases). Germline CDR1 is SEHNR and CDR2 is FQNEAQ (reference sequence). The CDR3 has 14 amino acids. V was shortened by 3 bases and J by 5 bases, with 13 bases between the two germline ends. CDR3 in amino acids: CASSLSLAQETQYF. CDR3 in DNA: TGTGCCAGCAGCTTGTCACTAGCACAGGAGACCCAGTACTTC.

The chain's CDR3 is CSVATGSHTGELFF. The CDR3 DNA is TGCAGCGTCGCAACAGGGTCCCACACCGGGGAGCTGTTTTTT. This rearrangement joins TRBV29-1 to TRBJ2-2, with D possibly TRBD1 on 6 matching bases. CDR3 length: 14 amino acids. Germline assignment: CDR1 SQVTM and CDR2 ANQGSEA. V lost 6 bases and J 3 bases, leaving 14 bases between the germline ends.

This clone was seen just once. This chain links TRBV18 with TRBJ2-7; TRBD1 matches at 8 bases. Germline V lookup: CDR1 KGHSH, CDR2 LQKENI. V gave up 4 bases and J gave up 5 bases; unmatched junction bases: 1. The CDR3 has 12 amino acids. CDR3 residues: CASSQDRDEQYF. Written as DNA, the CDR3 is TGTGCCAGCTCACAGGACAGGGACGAGCAGTACTTC.

This clone showed up just a few times. V is TRBV4-1 and J is TRBJ2-7, with D possibly being TRBD2 (5 bases). Trimming pared 1 base from V and 3 bases from J, leaving 13 bases between. The CDR3 length is 15 residues. CDR1 is MGHRA and CDR2 is YSYEKL in the germline V gene. The CDR3 DNA reads as TGCGCCAGCAGCCAAGGCAGCGGAGCTAGCTACGAGCAGTACTTC. This sequence encodes CASSQGSGASYEQYF.

V is TRBV23-1 and J is TRBJ2-1; 8 bases match TRBD1. TRBV23-1 is marked as an open reading frame, function uncertain. The V gene end was trimmed by 2 bases and the J gene end by 7 bases; junction bases not matched to a gene: 4. The CDR3 runs to 14 residues. The CDR3 protein is CASSQRDRPNEQFF. The DNA for the CDR3 is TGCGCCAGCAGTCAACGGGACAGGCCTAATGAGCAGTTCTTC.

The CDR3 reads CASSEAPQMSNYGYTF. The CDR3 coding sequence is TGTGCCAGCAGCGAAGCGCCCCAGATGTCTAACTATGGCTACACCTTC. The chain is built from TRBV3-1 (or the pseudogene TRBV3-2) and TRBJ1-2; D gene ambiguous. V lost 5 bases, J lost 0 bases, and 16 bases lay in between. Germline CDR1 and CDR2: LGHDT and YNNKEL (reference sequence). There are 16 residues in the CDR3.

The J gene is TRBJ2-5, the V gene TRBV19, with D perhaps TRBD2 (6 bases). This CDR3 spans 13 amino acids. Germline V gives CDR1 LNHDA, CDR2 SQIVND (reference sequence). The V end lost 5 bases, the J end lost 4 bases, and 11 bases lay between the germline ends. CDR3 protein: CASSPRERETQYF. In DNA, the CDR3 is TGTGCCAGTAGTCCGCGGGAAAGAGAGACCCAGTACTTC.

The rearrangement joins TRBV4-1 to TRBJ2-5; a weak D match, TRBD2 (5 bases). The V gene's germline CDR1 is MGHRA and CDR2 YSYEKL. The CDR3 is 12 residues long. The V and J ends lost 5 bases and 9 bases respectively, with 13 bases between them. This CDR3 is CASSSDLEAQYF. The CDR3 DNA reads TGCGCCAGCAGCTCAGACCTGGAGGCCCAGTACTTC.

The chain employs TRBV10-3 and TRBJ1-4, with D maybe TRBD1 (6 bases). CDR3 length: 15 amino acids. V lost 2 bases, J lost 4 bases, and 11 bases lay in between. Germline V gene data show CDR1 as ENHRY and CDR2 as SYGVKD. The CDR3 DNA reads as TGTGCCATCAGTGAGAGGACAGCACTTAATGAAAAACTGTTTTTT. This encodes CAISERTALNEKLFF.

This chain joins TRBV9 and TRBJ2-5; 11 bases fit TRBD2. The CDR3 totals 17 residues. Germline loops: CDR1 SGDLS, CDR2 YYNGEE. The V gene end was trimmed by 0 bases and the J gene end by 5 bases; junction bases not matched to a gene: 9. The CDR3 loop reads CASSVGILAGGPETQYF. The CDR3 DNA sequence: TGTGCCAGCAGCGTAGGGATTTTAGCGGGGGGGCCGGAGACCCAGTACTTC.

The chain carries TRBV7-2 and TRBJ2-5; 9 nucleotides match TRBD2. CDR3 length equals 15 residues. From germline, CDR1 is SGHTA and CDR2 FQGNSA. Trimming removed 4 bases from V and 5 bases from J; junction bases left unmatched: 8. CDR3 nucleotide sequence: TGTGCCAGCAGCTCTAGCGGGACCCCAAGGGAGACCCAGTACTTC. This encodes CASSSSGTPRETQYF. The full variable domain, rest sourced from reference TRBV7-2 and TRBJ2-5, is GAGVSQSPSNKVTEKGKDVELRCDPISGHTALYWYRQSLGQGLEFLIYFQGNSAPDKSGLPSDRFSAERTGGSVSTLTIQRTQQEDSAVYLCASSSSGTPRETQYFGPGTRLLVL.

In its sample, this clone was seen once. J is TRBJ2-1 and V is TRBV28; 8 bases fit TRBD1. V shed 3 bases and J 14 bases; nucleotides not matched to a gene: 15. Germline CDR1 is MDHEN and CDR2 is SYDVKM. The CDR3 has 15 residues. DNA for the CDR3: TGTGCCAGCAGTTTTTACCCCGGACAGGGCAGTAGGGAGTTCTTC. Translation: CASSFYPGQGSREFF.

The rearrangement uses TRBV11-3 and TRBJ1-1; no clear D gene. V was cut by 5 bases and J by 5 bases, with 12 bases left in between. The CDR3 extends over 13 amino acids. Germline-derived CDR1 and CDR2 are SGHNT and YENEEA. CDR3 DNA sequence: TGTGCCAGCAGCCCTTCCCCGGGGACTGAAGCTTTCTTT. Encoded protein: CASSPSPGTEAFF.

This chain joins TRBV11-2 and TRBJ1-2; D is undetermined. CDR1 is SGHAT and CDR2 is FQNNGV in the germline V gene. The CDR3 loop spans 12 amino acids. Trimming took 5 bases from V and 7 from J, leaving 11 bases between them. CDR3: CASSPGSGGYTF. The CDR3 bases are TGTGCCAGCAGCCCAGGTAGTGGTGGCTACACCTTC.

As regards this clone: The sample contains more than one DNA sequence encoding this CDR3. This chain uses TRBV5-1 with TRBJ2-3; 12 bases fit TRBD1. Germline-derived CDR1 and CDR2 are SGHRS and YFSETQ. CDR3 length: 16 residues. With 0 bases clipped from V and 4 bases from J, the junction kept 3 bases outside the gene matches. The CDR3 spells CASSLGGQGASDTQYF. For the CDR3, the DNA is TGCGCCAGCAGCTTGGGGGGACAGGGGGCCTCAGATACGCAGTATTTT.

This chain joins TRBV5-1 and TRBJ2-3; 9 bases agree with TRBD2. J gave up 3 bases and V 0 bases, and 5 bases lay outside the gene matches. There are 16 residues in the CDR3. In germline, CDR1 is SGHRS, CDR2 YFSETQ. The DNA of the CDR3 is TGCGCCAGCAGCTTGGCCGGTAGCGGGAGTACAGATACGCAGTATTTT. It is translated as CASSLAGSGSTDTQYF. Drawing the rest from reference TRBV5-1 and TRBJ2-3, the complete variable domain is KAGVTQTPRYLIKTRGQQVTLSCSPISGHRSVSWYQQTPGQGLQFLFEYFSETQRNKGNFPGRFSGRQFSNSRSEMNVSTLELGDSALYLCASSLAGSGSTDTQYFGPGTRLTVL.

V gene TRBV7-9 combines with J gene TRBJ2-3, with 9 bases aligning to TRBD2. With V trimmed by 4 bases and J by 8 bases, 7 bases remained unmatched. Germline CDR1 and CDR2: SEHNR and FQNEAQ (reference sequence). The CDR3 is 14 amino acids. CDR3 bases: TGTGCCAGCAGCTACTTTAGCGGGAGTGGTACGCAGTATTTT. Its translation: CASSYFSGSGTQYF.

The chain joins TRBV5-4 to TRBJ2-3; TRBD2 matches at 9 bases. With 4 bases clipped from V and 3 bases from J, the junction kept 12 bases outside the gene matches. The CDR3 runs 17 residues. CDR1 is SGHNT and CDR2 is YYREEE in the germline V gene (reference sequence). The CDR3 spells CASSTPAGGGVTDTQYF. The CDR3 nucleotides are TGTGCCAGCAGCACCCCAGCGGGAGGTGGGGTTACAGATACGCAGTATTTT.

The chain uses TRBV29-1 and TRBJ1-2, with D maybe TRBD1 (5 bases). Germline CDR1 SQVTM, CDR2 ANQGSEA. This CDR3 region has 13 residues. Trimming removed 1 base at V and 7 bases at J, with 13 bases between. Here the CDR3 reads CSVEGAAGVGYTF. The CDR3 DNA reads TGCAGCGTTGAAGGGGCGGCGGGGGTTGGCTACACCTTC.

The CDR3 DNA is TGTGCCAGCAGCCACGGTGGAGGTTACAATGAGCAGTTCTTC. Its protein product is CASSHGGGYNEQFF. The gene calls are TRBV3-1 (or the pseudogene TRBV3-2) and TRBJ2-1, with D possibly TRBD2 on 5 matching bases. V was clipped by 3 bases and J by 4 bases, with 10 bases between them. Germline CDR1 reads LGHDT; CDR2 reads YNNKEL (reference sequence). The CDR3 consists of 14 residues.